The 20 T cell receptor beta chains reported below all come from one sample, sequenced in a study of CD8+ T cells in alopecia areata (dated by TCRdb to between 2018 and 2020). Library preparation was by the immunoSEQ multiplex PCR assay. For TCR sequencing, RNA was extracted from every sample and reverse transcribed into cDNA to serve as template. The table comes from immuneACCESS by way of TCRdb, which keeps in-frame sequences with V and J called. Part of the clones is missing from these tables; in studies checked, under half for an unresolved V gene and the rest for unknown reasons. This sample gives some 110,000 clones in total; over 60% of them show up just once. The ten largest clones capture approximately 2.8% of the sample. Sequenced sample: CD4+ T cells sorted from blood. All receptors derive from a human donor in good health.

The chain couples TRBV29-1 to TRBJ2-5; 7 bases are a match to TRBD1. CDR3 length: 12 residues. The junction had 5 bases not matched to a gene; V was cut back by 7 bases and J by 3 bases. Per germline, CDR1 SQVTM and CDR2 ANQGSEA. The CDR3 nucleotides read TGCAGCGCTGGACAGGTAGAAGAGACCCAGTACTTC. The encoded protein is CSAGQVEETQYF.

This CDR3 reads CASSLAGGTYEQYF. The CDR3 nucleotides are TGCGCCAGCAGCTTGGCCGGGGGAACCTACGAGCAGTACTTC. The rearrangement joins TRBV5-1 to TRBJ2-7; possible D gene TRBD2, 6 bases. The CDR3 runs 14 residues. The germline gives CDR1 SGHRS, CDR2 YFSETQ. V lost 0 bases to trimming and J lost 2 bases, with 9 bases between them.

This chain connects TRBV7-2 to TRBJ2-5; D not resolved. This CDR3 is 12 amino acids long. Germline-derived CDR1 and CDR2 are SGHTA and FQGNSA. The germline V and J ends were trimmed by 9 bases and 5 bases, with 13 bases remaining between them. For the CDR3, the DNA is TGTGCCAGTAACGACCCCGGGGAGACCCAGTACTTC. Translated, it gives CASNDPGETQYF.

The chain joins TRBV15 to TRBJ1-2; possible D gene TRBD1, 5 bases. The V gene lost 5 bases and the J gene lost 2 bases, with 15 bases spanning the gap. Germline CDR1 reads LNHNV; CDR2 reads YYDKDF (reference sequence). The CDR3 runs to 15 residues. CDR3 sequence: CATSLGRSGNYGYTF. The DNA for the CDR3 is TGTGCCACCAGCCTAGGCCGGTCAGGGAACTATGGCTACACCTTC.

This clone was detected a few times. The chain combines TRBV27 with TRBJ2-7; D unresolved. Per the germline V gene, CDR1 is MNHEY and CDR2 is SMNVEV (reference sequence). V dropped 6 bases and J dropped 1 base, with 10 bases sitting between them. CDR3 length equals 13 residues. The CDR3 region has the DNA TGTGCCAGCAGGACGCAAGGTTCCTACGAGCAGTACTTC. Amino acids: CASRTQGSYEQYF.

The table lists this clone with a few counts. The chain uses TRBV2 and TRBJ2-4, with D perhaps matching TRBD1 or TRBD2 (5 bases each). Looked up from germline, CDR1 is SNHLY and CDR2 is FYNNEI. This CDR3 has 14 amino acids. Trimming removed 4 bases from V and 0 bases from J, with 7 bases in between. The CDR3 loop reads CASSGGIAKNIQYF. The CDR3 bases are TGTGCCAGCAGTGGGGGGATAGCCAAAAACATTCAGTACTTC.

The chain links TRBV9 to TRBJ2-2; the D gene is possibly TRBD1 (6 bases). The CDR3 runs to 16 residues. Germline CDR1 reads SGDLS; CDR2 reads YYNGEE. V lost 1 base, J lost 4 bases, and 14 bases lay in between. The CDR3 nucleotides are TGTGCCAGCAGCGTATCTACAGGGCTAACCACCGGGGAGCTGTTTTTT. It yields the protein CASSVSTGLTTGELFF.

The chain links TRBV27 to TRBJ1-5; 7 positions agree with TRBD1. Losses at the gene ends were 8 bases for V and 7 bases for J; bases not matched to a gene: 8. Germline V CDR1 and CDR2: MNHEY, SMNVEV (reference sequence). The CDR3 has 13 residues. CDR3 loop: CASADREDQPQHF. In nucleotides, the CDR3 is TGTGCCAGCGCCGACAGGGAAGACCAGCCCCAGCATTTT.

The chain uses TRBV29-1 and TRBJ1-1, with D possibly being TRBD1 (5 bases). The length of the CDR3 is 13 residues. From germline, CDR1 is SQVTM and CDR2 ANQGSEA. V was shortened by 4 bases and J by 1 base, with 10 bases between the two germline ends. CDR3 coding DNA: TGCAGCGTTGGGAGAAGGGGGAACACTGAAGCTTTCTTT. Translated: CSVGRRGNTEAFF. Full variable domain (rest looked up from reference TRBV29-1 and TRBJ1-1): SAVISQKPSRDICQRGTSLTIQCQVDSQVTMMFWYRQQPGQSLTLIATANQGSEATYESGFVIDKFPISRPNLTFSTLTVSNMSPEDSSIYLCSVGRRGNTEAFFGQGTRLTVV.

The J gene is TRBJ1-2, the V gene TRBV9; D perhaps matches TRBD1 (5 bases). Germline lookup yields CDR1 SGDLS and CDR2 YYNGEE. The V and J ends lost 3 bases and 3 bases respectively, with 12 bases between them. The CDR3 spans 14 residues. The DNA for the CDR3 is TGTGCCAGCAGCGGTTCCGACAGTCACTATGGCTACACCTTC. Translated: CASSGSDSHYGYTF.

CDR3 residues: CASRFPRETSSYEQYF. The CDR3 DNA sequence: TGTGCCAGCAGATTTCCCAGGGAAACGAGCTCCTACGAGCAGTACTTC. The chain has TRBV2 and TRBJ2-7; TRBD1 might be the D (5 bases). Trimming stripped 6 bases from V and 0 bases from J, with 18 bases between. The V gene's germline CDR1 is SNHLY and CDR2 FYNNEI. The CDR3 spans 16 residues.

This clone was seen only a few times. The chain recombines TRBV5-4 with TRBJ2-1; 7 bases are shared with TRBD2. From germline, CDR1 is SGHNT and CDR2 YYREEE (reference sequence). J was trimmed by 4 bases and V by 3 bases; bases with no gene match: 13. This CDR3 is 17 amino acids long. The CDR3 region has the DNA TGTGCCAGCAGCTACGGGGGGAAGGCCCAAACATACAATGAGCAGTTCTTC. Its translation: CASSYGGKAQTYNEQFF.

The CDR3 is CSVGRLASYNEQFF. The CDR3 DNA follows: TGCAGCGTGGGGCGGCTAGCCTCCTACAATGAGCAGTTCTTC. V gene TRBV29-1 combines with J gene TRBJ2-1; D possibly matches TRBD1 or TRBD2 (5 bases each). Germline V gives CDR1 SQVTM, CDR2 ANQGSEA. V was trimmed by 6 bases and J by 0 bases, leaving 12 bases between them. The CDR3 is 14 residues long.

The J gene is TRBJ2-1, the V gene TRBV15, with 8 bases identical to TRBD2. The CDR3 length is 14 residues. The germline V gene encodes CDR1 LNHNV and CDR2 YYDKDF (reference sequence). With V trimmed by 4 bases and J by 5 bases, 4 bases remained unmatched. The CDR3 reads CATSTVRGDNEQFF. CDR3 nucleotides: TGTGCCACCAGCACGGTGCGGGGGGACAATGAGCAGTTCTTC.

The chain is built from TRBV5-1 and TRBJ2-6, with D possibly matching TRBD1 (6 bases). The germline V and J ends were trimmed by 1 base and 0 bases, with 8 bases remaining between them. The germline V gene encodes CDR1 SGHRS and CDR2 YFSETQ. There are 16 residues in the CDR3. The CDR3 loop reads CASSLPRGSGANVLTF. The CDR3 DNA sequence: TGCGCCAGCAGCTTGCCCAGGGGCTCTGGGGCCAACGTCCTGACTTTC.

The rearrangement joins TRBV30 to TRBJ2-2, with D possibly TRBD2 on 5 matching bases. Trimming removed 2 bases from V and 1 base from J, with 11 bases in between. The CDR3 consists of 15 residues. Germline CDR1 GTSNPN, CDR2 SVGIG (reference sequence). The CDR3 spells CAWSFGIMNTGELFF. The CDR3 region has the DNA TGTGCCTGGAGTTTCGGGATCATGAACACCGGGGAGCTGTTTTTT. The full variable domain, completed using reference TRBV30 and TRBJ2-2, is SQTIHQWPATLVQPVGSPLSLECTVEGTSNPNLYWYRQAAGRGLQLLFYSVGIGQISSEVPQNLSASRPQDRQFILSSKKLLLSDSGFYLCAWSFGIMNTGELFFGEGSRLTVL.

The rearrangement joins TRBV4-2 to TRBJ2-5, with TRBD1 matching 7 bases. CDR3 length: 14 amino acids. From germline, CDR1 is LGHNA and CDR2 YNFKEQ. V was pared by 2 bases and J by 4 bases, with 4 bases of the junction left unmatched. The CDR3 DNA reads TGTGCCAGCAGCCAAAGACAGGGTGGAGAGACCCAGTACTTC. It translates to CASSQRQGGETQYF.

The rearrangement links TRBV6-5 to TRBJ1-2; D is unclear. V was cut by 4 bases and J by 8 bases, with 11 bases left in between. CDR1 MNHEY and CDR2 SVGAGI come from the germline V gene. The length of the CDR3 is 12 residues. The CDR3 nucleotides read TGTGCCAGCAGTTCGTCCGGGAAGGGCTACACCTTC. Translating gives CASSSSGKGYTF.

This clone showed up just once. The chain links TRBV4-1 to TRBJ2-1; 14 bases are shared with TRBD2. J gave up 9 bases and V 5 bases, and 6 bases lay outside the gene matches. Germline assignment: CDR1 MGHRA and CDR2 YSYEKL. The CDR3 spans 15 residues. The CDR3 region has the DNA TGCGCCAGCAGCGGGACTAGCGGGGGCCAAGGTGAGCAGTTCTTC. Residues: CASSGTSGGQGEQFF.

The gene calls are TRBV5-6 and TRBJ2-1, with 8 bases aligning to TRBD1. This CDR3 has 15 amino acids. Looked up from germline, CDR1 is SGHDT and CDR2 is YYEEEE. V shed 3 bases, J shed 5 bases, and the junction held 7 bases outside the gene matches. The CDR3 loop reads CASSSFRTGNNEQFF. CDR3 nucleotide sequence: TGTGCCAGCAGCTCGTTCCGGACAGGGAACAATGAGCAGTTCTTC.